The 28 T cell receptor beta chains below were found in one sample sequenced in a study of identical twins. TCRdb reprocessed the 5' RACE reads via MiXCR and lists one record per CDR3 protein. Here the sample spans approximately 1.8 million distinct CDR3 sequences, 25% to 35% being singletons. Sequencing was carried out using cord blood. These receptors were taken from a newborn girl in good health.

The rearrangement joins TRBV7-9 to TRBJ2-5, with D hard to call. The J call is in doubt because the DNA end fits TRBJ2-7 better. The V gene's germline CDR1 is SEHNR and CDR2 FQNEAQ (reference sequence). This CDR3 is 15 amino acids long. CDR3 DNA sequence: TGTGCCAGCAGCCCCTCCAACAAGCCCCTCTACGAGCAGTACTTC. Translated, it gives CASSPSNKPLYEQYF.

This sequence joins TRBV4-1 and TRBJ1-5, with 7 nucleotides matching TRBD1. The CDR3 covers 15 residues. Germline-derived CDR1 and CDR2 are MGHRA and YSYEKL. The junction had 10 bases not matched to a gene; V was cut back by 6 bases and J by 5 bases. CDR3 sequence reads: CASSPKTGTYQPQHF. The CDR3 DNA sequence: TGCGCCAGCAGTCCAAAGACAGGGACCTATCAGCCCCAGCATTTT.

The CDR3 loop reads CSHQGFGRQETQYF. The DNA for the CDR3 is TGCAGTCACCAGGGATTTGGGAGACAAGAGACCCAGTACTTC. The chain recombines TRBV20-1 with TRBJ2-5; D possibly uses TRBD1 or TRBD2 (5 bases each). Germline assignment: CDR1 DFQATT and CDR2 SNEGSKA (reference sequence). The V and J ends lost 8 bases and 2 bases respectively, with 18 bases between them. CDR3 length equals 14 residues.

With respect to this clonotype: A much larger clone lies a single base off, so this may be a read error. The rearrangement links TRBV4-1 to TRBJ2-6; D is tentatively TRBD1 or TRBD2 (5 bases each). CDR3 length: 16 amino acids. V lost 5 bases, J lost 5 bases, and 16 bases lay in between. Germline-derived CDR1 and CDR2 are MGHRA and YSYEKL. For the CDR3, the DNA is TGCGCCAGCAGCAAGGGACCAGCTGATTGGGCCAACGTCCTGACTTTC. It is translated as CASSKGPADWANVLTF.

The chain employs TRBV2 and TRBJ1-1; 7 bases map to TRBD1. The V segment lost 4 bases and the J segment 7 bases; nucleotides outside the gene matches: 9. Germline-derived CDR1 and CDR2 are SNHLY and FYNNEI. The CDR3 length is 14 residues. The CDR3 reads CASSVGGRGGEAFF. CDR3 sequence (DNA): TGTGCCAGCAGTGTAGGGGGCAGGGGCGGTGAAGCTTTCTTT.

The CDR3 DNA reads as TGCGCCAGCAGCAGCCGGGACTTGAACTACGAGCAGTACTTC. The encoded protein is CASSSRDLNYEQYF. The rearrangement uses TRBV5-1 and TRBJ2-4; D possibly corresponds to TRBD2 (6 bases). The DNA end is a closer match to TRBJ2-7, so the J assignment may be wrong. Germline V CDR1 and CDR2: SGHRS, YFSETQ. The CDR3 loop spans 14 amino acids.

The chain combines TRBV14 with TRBJ2-5; the match to TRBD1 covers 7 bases. The J call is in doubt because the DNA end fits TRBJ2-7 better. Germline V gene sequence: CDR1 SGHDN, CDR2 FVKESK. CDR3 length: 13 residues. The CDR3 nucleotides read TGTGCCAGCAGCCAAATCCGACAGGGCGAGCAGTACTTC. It yields the protein CASSQIRQGEQYF.

The V call is TRBV28, the J call TRBJ2-7, with 13 bases fitting TRBD2. This CDR3 has 16 amino acids. V lost 6 bases and J lost 0; bases outside the gene matches: 5. Germline V gene data show CDR1 as MDHEN and CDR2 as SYDVKM. CDR3: CASRPRTSGSSYEQYF. CDR3 DNA sequence: TGTGCCAGCAGGCCTCGGACTAGCGGGAGCTCCTACGAGCAGTACTTC. The entire variable domain, with the rest obtained from reference TRBV28 and TRBJ2-7, is as follows: DVKVTQSSRYLVKRTGEKVFLECVQDMDHENMFWYRQDPGLGLRLIYFSYDVKMKEKGDIPEGYSVSREKKERFSLILESASTNQTSMYLCASRPRTSGSSYEQYFGPGTRLTVT.

This clonotype has more than one count but fewer than ten. The rearrangement uses TRBV7-9 and TRBJ1-5; a possible D gene is TRBD1 (5 bases). CDR3 length: 15 amino acids. Germline loops: CDR1 SEHNR, CDR2 FQNEAQ (reference sequence). The ends were cut back, 2 bases at V and 0 bases at J, with 8 bases in the middle. CDR3 loop: CASSLQGDSNQPQHF. CDR3 in DNA: TGTGCCAGCAGCTTACAGGGAGATAGCAATCAGCCCCAGCATTTT.

The table lists this clonotype with a few counts. The chain employs TRBV6-1 and TRBJ2-2, with 15 bases fitting TRBD2. The germline V gene encodes CDR1 MNHNS and CDR2 SASEGT. This CDR3 contains 16 residues. J was trimmed by 13 bases and V by 4 bases; bases with no gene match: 10. The CDR3 reads CASSVVGTSGRKALFF. In nucleotides, the CDR3 is TGTGCCAGCAGTGTTGTTGGGACTAGCGGGAGGAAAGCGCTGTTTTTT.

The J gene is TRBJ2-1, the V gene TRBV5-1, with 13 bases aligning to TRBD2. The CDR3 has 17 residues. Germline-derived CDR1 and CDR2 are SGHRS and YFSETQ. The junction had 9 bases not matched to a gene; V was cut back by 4 bases and J by 5 bases. The DNA for the CDR3 is TGCGCCAGCAGCCGGACTAGCGGGAGCCGGTGGGACAATGAGCAGTTCTTC. It translates to CASSRTSGSRWDNEQFF.

This clonotype was seen only a few times. The chain links TRBV29-1 to TRBJ2-3, with D tentatively TRBD2 (5 bases). Germline V gene sequence: CDR1 SQVTM, CDR2 ANQGSEA. The V gene lost 3 bases and the J gene lost 2 bases, with 6 bases spanning the gap. This CDR3 is 12 amino acids long. CDR3 residues: CSVEEATDTQYF. CDR3 sequence (DNA): TGCAGCGTTGAGGAGGCCACAGATACGCAGTATTTT.

This clonotype was counted only a few times. The rearrangement uses TRBV27 and TRBJ2-4; 8 bases match TRBD2. The DNA end lines up better with TRBJ2-7; the J call may be wrong. The germline V gene has CDR1 MNHEY and CDR2 SMNVEV (reference sequence). This CDR3 has 16 amino acids. The CDR3 DNA reads TGTGCCAGCAGTTTCGGCCGGGTAGCGGGATTATACGAGCAGTACTTC. Encoded protein: CASSFGRVAGLYEQYF.

This chain uses TRBV28 with TRBJ2-1; no clear D gene. Germline CDR1 MDHEN, CDR2 SYDVKM. This CDR3 has 17 amino acids. In nucleotides, the CDR3 is TGTTCGTCGCACGGACCGACGATAAATCCTTCGGGCAATGAGCAGTTCTTC. It is translated as CSSHGPTINPSGNEQFF.

V is TRBV25-1 and J is TRBJ1-2; 7 bases are shared with TRBD1. This CDR3 has 11 residues. Germline loops: CDR1 MGHDK, CDR2 SYGVNS. Trimming at V came to 6 bases and at J to 9 bases, leaving 4 bases not matched to a gene. CDR3 in amino acids: CASRTGDRYTF. CDR3 coding DNA: TGTGCCAGCAGAACAGGGGATCGCTACACCTTC.

The J gene is TRBJ2-7, the V gene TRBV9; 9 bases fit TRBD1. From germline, CDR1 is SGDLS and CDR2 YYNGEE. V shed 1 base, J shed 3 bases, and the junction held 5 bases outside the gene matches. The length of the CDR3 is 15 residues. In DNA, the CDR3 is TGTGCCAGCAGCGTATGGGGACAGGGTTTCTACGAGCAGTACTTC. It encodes CASSVWGQGFYEQYF.

The chain carries TRBV12-3 or TRBV12-4 and TRBJ2-5, with D perhaps assigned TRBD1 or TRBD2 (5 bases each). The V gene lost 5 bases and the J gene lost 11 bases, with 27 bases spanning the gap. CDR3 length: 16 amino acids. The CDR3 is CASSRHGTGSDYGQYF. As DNA, the CDR3 is TGTGCCAGCAGTCGACATGGGACGGGAAGCGATTACGGGCAGTACTTC.

This clonotype was seen a handful of times. This chain joins TRBV3-1 and TRBJ2-1; D possibly matches TRBD1 or TRBD2 (5 bases each). The J call is in doubt because the DNA end fits TRBJ2-7 better. In germline, CDR1 is LGHDT, CDR2 YNNKEL (reference sequence). This CDR3 spans 16 amino acids. The CDR3 bases are TGTGCCAGCAGCCAAGATTTTGGGGGAGACTACAATGAGCAGTACTTC. Encoded protein: CASSQDFGGDYNEQYF.

The rearrangement links TRBV7-2 to TRBJ2-7; D may be TRBD1 or TRBD2 (5 bases each). V lost 4 bases to trimming and J lost 2 bases, with 15 bases between them. The CDR3 is 15 residues long. Germline V CDR1 and CDR2: SGHTA, FQGNSA. The CDR3 DNA reads TGTGCCAGCAGCTCTCGGTCGGGGACCCCCTACGAGCAGTACTTC. This gives the protein CASSSRSGTPYEQYF.

This chain links TRBV7-2 with TRBJ1-2, with 7 bases lining up with TRBD1. J was trimmed by 1 base and V by 5 bases; bases with no gene match: 10. Germline assignment: CDR1 SGHTA and CDR2 FQGNSA. The CDR3 covers 16 residues. CDR3 loop: CASSPPGTVFNYGYTF. The CDR3 DNA reads TGTGCCAGCAGCCCCCCCGGGACAGTTTTTAACTATGGCTACACCTTC.

This chain connects TRBV6-1 to TRBJ2-7; 11 positions agree with TRBD1. The CDR3 is 15 amino acids. Germline V lookup: CDR1 MNHNS, CDR2 SASEGT. The trim removed 4 bases at V and 2 bases at J, leaving 4 bases unmatched. CDR3 in DNA: TGTGCCAGCAGTGTTGTGGGACAGGGGGCCTACGAGCAGTACTTC. Its protein product is CASSVVGQGAYEQYF.

The V call is TRBV6-5, the J call TRBJ1-1; no reliable D call. CDR3 length: 15 residues. Germline V lookup: CDR1 MNHEY, CDR2 SVGAGI. V shed 2 bases and J shed 1 base, with 11 bases lying between them. CDR3 amino acids: CASSYTAGTNTEAFF. In DNA form, the CDR3 reads TGTGCCAGCAGTTACACGGCAGGAACGAACACTGAAGCTTTCTTT.

The chain uses TRBV9 and TRBJ2-3; D may be TRBD1 (5 bases). V lost 0 bases to trimming and J lost 3 bases, with 14 bases between them. CDR3 length: 16 residues. CDR1 is SGDLS and CDR2 is YYNGEE in the germline V gene. The CDR3 loop is CASSVVGDSTTDTQYF. The DNA for the CDR3 is TGTGCCAGCAGCGTAGTTGGCGACAGCACTACAGATACGCAGTATTTT.

V gene TRBV20-1 combines with J gene TRBJ2-1; no reliable D call. V lost 3 bases, J lost 0 bases, and 9 bases lay in between. The CDR3 is made up of 14 amino acids. Germline V gene data show CDR1 as DFQATT and CDR2 as SNEGSKA (reference sequence). CDR3 nucleotides: TGCAGTGCTAGTACACTCGACTCCTACAATGAGCAGTTCTTC. It yields the protein CSASTLDSYNEQFF.

There are a few counts of this clonotype. The chain combines TRBV4-1 with TRBJ2-1, with 8 bases identical to TRBD2. The V segment lost 1 base and the J segment 5 bases; nucleotides outside the gene matches: 16. The CDR3 extends over 19 amino acids. Germline assignment: CDR1 MGHRA and CDR2 YSYEKL. The CDR3 sequence is CASSQAPLARRAGDNEQFF. The DNA for the CDR3 is TGCGCCAGCAGCCAAGCCCCCCTAGCTAGGAGAGCGGGGGACAATGAGCAGTTCTTC.

This clonotype has a count of ten or more. The chain couples TRBV12-3 or TRBV12-4 to TRBJ2-7, with D possibly being TRBD2 (6 bases). The V end lost 2 bases, the J end lost 1 base, and 12 bases lay between the germline ends. The CDR3 totals 15 residues. The chain's CDR3 is CASSLFSGPSYEQYF. In nucleotides, the CDR3 is TGTGCCAGCAGTTTATTTAGCGGTCCTTCCTACGAGCAGTACTTC.

This clonotype was seen more than once but under ten times. The gene calls are TRBV24-1 and TRBJ1-5; D ambiguous. The V gene's germline CDR1 is KGHDR and CDR2 SFDVKD. V lost 7 bases and J lost 9, with 18 bases in between. CDR3 length equals 14 residues. The DNA of the CDR3 is TGTGCCACCAGAACCTCGCAGGCGGTGAGGCCCCAGCATTTT. Translating it yields CATRTSQAVRPQHF.

There are many counts of this clonotype. V usage is TRBV27 and J usage is TRBJ2-7; D may be TRBD1 (7 bases). CDR3 length: 12 residues. V lost 5 bases and J 5 bases, leaving 10 bases between the germline ends. The germline CDR1 and CDR2 sequences are MNHEY and SMNVEV (reference sequence). The CDR3: CASSQGGHEQYF. CDR3 DNA: TGTGCCAGCAGTCAGGGGGGCCACGAGCAGTACTTC.